The next 25 T cell receptor beta chains were all read from a single sample in a study of regulatory T cells in long-lasting Graves disease. As for time point: newly diagnosed GD, antithyroid drugs for less than 3 months. The authors made the TCR library using RNA they extracted from PBMCs. CDR3-region Arm-PCR and iRepertoire HTBI primers produced the TCR beta libraries. TCRdb re-called the multiplex PCR reads through MiXCR, storing one row per CDR3 protein. Of fewer than 650,000 distinct CDR3 sequences in the sample, about 16% are singletons; the top ten hold 12%. These same data were also listed under a study on T cells in Graves' hyperthyroidism and ophthalmopathy.

The starting material was peripheral blood mononuclear cells (PBMCs), obtained at new diagnosis, from a patient treated with antithyroid drugs. The receptors were sampled from a man younger than 35 with Graves disease.

This clonotype appeared many times. The CDR3 sequence: CASSSWDSQETQYF. The CDR3 DNA is TGTGCCAGCAGCTCCTGGGACTCTCAAGAGACCCAGTACTTC. V usage is TRBV13 and J usage is TRBJ2-5; D is possibly TRBD2 (6 bases). Germline CDR1 reads PRHDT; CDR2 reads FYEKMQ (reference sequence). This CDR3 is 14 amino acids long. V was trimmed by 4 bases and J by 2 bases, leaving 11 bases between them.

This clonotype appeared a few times. The chain uses TRBV29-1 and TRBJ2-1, with 11 nucleotides matching TRBD2. Germline V lookup: CDR1 SQVTM, CDR2 ANQGSEA. J gave up 12 bases and V 6 bases, and 10 bases lay outside the gene matches. The CDR3 totals 13 residues. This chain's CDR3 is CSVPGLAELGQFF. The DNA of the CDR3 is TGCAGCGTGCCGGGACTAGCGGAGTTGGGGCAGTTCTTC.

The table lists this clonotype with a few counts. The chain is built from TRBV6-1 and TRBJ2-4; possible D gene TRBD2, 7 bases. V dropped 9 bases and J dropped 3 bases, with 15 bases sitting between them. This CDR3 region has 14 residues. Looked up from germline, CDR1 is MNHNS and CDR2 is SASEGT. The CDR3 bases are TGTGCCAGGGGGGGGGGCCCGGACAAAAACATTCAGTACTTC. Protein product: CARGGGPDKNIQYF.

This clonotype has more than one count but fewer than ten. The chain carries TRBV7-9 and TRBJ2-3; TRBD2 aligns across 9 bases. With 8 bases clipped from V and 11 bases from J, the junction kept 17 bases outside the gene matches. The CDR3 totals 15 residues. Per the germline V gene, CDR1 is SEHNR and CDR2 is FQNEAQ (reference sequence). CDR3 sequence (DNA): TGTGCCAGCGAGGAAGCGGGAGGCCGAGGTAATGAGCAGTATTTT. Its protein product is CASEEAGGRGNEQYF.

The rearrangement uses TRBV25-1 and TRBJ2-3, with 8 bases lining up with TRBD2. Trimming took 2 bases from V and 5 from J; bases not matched to a gene: 18. From germline, CDR1 is MGHDK and CDR2 SYGVNS. The CDR3 is 19 residues long. The CDR3 here is CASSELVVDTSGAIDTQYF. In DNA, the CDR3 is TGTGCCAGCAGTGAACTGGTGGTCGACACTAGCGGAGCGATAGATACGCAGTATTTT.

The sample holds a few counts of this clonotype. The rearrangement links TRBV5-1 to TRBJ2-1; D gene uncertain. CDR1 and CDR2 (germline): SGHRS, YFSETQ. The germline V and J ends were trimmed by 6 bases and 10 bases, with 20 bases remaining between them. This CDR3 has 14 residues. This CDR3 reads CASTKEPPNLEQFF. CDR3 nucleotide sequence: TGCGCCAGCACAAAGGAACCCCCTAACCTCGAGCAGTTCTTC.

This clonotype was seen repeatedly, ten times or more. V is TRBV28 and J is TRBJ1-3; the D gene is possibly TRBD1 (5 bases). Between the trimmed V and J ends, which lost 0 bases and 0 bases, there was a span of 9 bases. The CDR3 is made up of 16 amino acids. Germline V gene lookup returns CDR1 MDHEN and CDR2 SYDVKM. The CDR3 is CASSLWDIISGNTIYF. CDR3 coding DNA: TGTGCCAGCAGTTTATGGGACATAATCTCTGGAAACACCATATATTTT.

This chain joins TRBV6-1 and TRBJ2-1; D may be TRBD1 (7 bases). V was pared by 11 bases and J by 13 bases, with 27 bases between. The CDR3 has 14 amino acids. Germline CDR1 reads MNHNS; CDR2 reads SASEGT. The CDR3 DNA is TGTGCCGGGGAGGAGTTTTTGACAGGGAGTGGACAGTTCTTC. Translation gives CAGEEFLTGSGQFF.

This clonotype occurred many times. This chain uses TRBV30 with TRBJ1-1, with D unclear. Trimming pared 5 bases from V and 6 bases from J, leaving 31 bases between. This CDR3 spans 18 amino acids. Germline V lookup: CDR1 GTSNPN, CDR2 SVGIG (reference sequence). The CDR3 is CAWGGLNGGGGGSAEAFF. The CDR3 DNA sequence: TGTGCCTGGGGTGGTTTGAACGGCGGAGGCGGTGGGAGTGCTGAAGCTTTCTTT.

As to this clonotype: Just one base apart from a much larger clone, this may be a read error. This chain connects TRBV9 to TRBJ1-5, with D unclear. Trimming took 6 bases from V and 5 from J, leaving 12 bases between them. The CDR3 has 13 residues. The germline V gene encodes CDR1 SGDLS and CDR2 YYNGEE. CDR3 DNA sequence: TGTGCCAGCAACACTCACAGTGATCAGCCCCAGCATTTT. Amino acid sequence: CASNTHSDQPQHF.

This chain uses TRBV7-9 with TRBJ2-3, with TRBD1 identical over 10 bases. This CDR3 contains 16 residues. With V trimmed by 6 bases and J by 2 bases, 8 bases remained unmatched. From germline, CDR1 is SEHNR and CDR2 FQNEAQ (reference sequence). CDR3 region: CASRPAGTGVTDTQYF. The DNA of the CDR3 is TGTGCCAGCAGACCAGCCGGGACAGGGGTCACAGATACGCAGTATTTT. Filled out from reference TRBV7-9 and TRBJ2-3, the complete variable domain reads DTGVSQNPRHKITKRGQNVTFRCDPISEHNRLYWYRQTLGQGPEFLTYFQNEAQLEKSRLLSDRFSAERPKGSFSTLEIQRTEQGDSAMYLCASRPAGTGVTDTQYFGPGTRLTVL.

The chain couples TRBV10-1 to TRBJ2-2; D is uncertain. This CDR3 has 17 residues. Trimming pared 6 bases from V and 5 bases from J, leaving 22 bases between. Germline V gene lookup returns CDR1 WNHNN and CDR2 SYGVQD (reference sequence). CDR3 protein: CASSPPPRVSFTGELFF. CDR3 DNA sequence: TGCGCCAGCAGCCCCCCCCCCCGGGTCAGCTTTACCGGGGAGCTGTTTTTT.

This clonotype was seen ten or more times. The chain has TRBV13 and TRBJ1-1, with no clear D. This CDR3 spans 13 amino acids. V was trimmed by 0 bases and J by 3 bases, leaving 5 bases between them. CDR1 is PRHDT and CDR2 is FYEKMQ in the germline V gene (reference sequence). The CDR3 nucleotides read TGTGCCAGCAGCTTAGGAGGACACACTGAAGCTTTCTTT. This gives the protein CASSLGGHTEAFF.

Of note for this clonotype: Its ends do not fully match the called genes, so a read error is possible. The chain uses TRBV5-4 and TRBJ1-1; perhaps TRBD1 as D (5 bases). Germline V CDR1 and CDR2: SGHNT, YYREEE (reference sequence). This CDR3 spans 12 amino acids. CDR3 amino acids: CVSSWDNTEAFF. DNA of the CDR3: TGTGTCAGCAGCTGGGACAACACTGAAGCTTTCTTT.

The CDR3 loop reads CASSDYLGLHNEQFF. As DNA, the CDR3 is TGTGCCAGCAGCGATTACTTGGGCTTACACAATGAGCAGTTCTTC. The chain recombines TRBV9 with TRBJ2-1; D ambiguous. Germline loops: CDR1 SGDLS, CDR2 YYNGEE. The CDR3 runs 15 residues. Trimming stripped 3 bases from V and 5 bases from J, with 15 bases between.

This clonotype came up many times. CDR3 coding DNA: TGCAGCGTTGAAGGGGCCACAGGGGGACTTTACGAGCAGTACTTC. This codes for CSVEGATGGLYEQYF. V usage is TRBV29-1 and J usage is TRBJ2-7; 8 bases align to TRBD1. The CDR3 length is 15 residues. CDR1 and CDR2 from the germline V gene are SQVTM and ANQGSEA. V was pared by 1 base and J by 4 bases, with 9 bases of the junction left unmatched.

This clonotype was observed many times. The chain carries TRBV12-3 or TRBV12-4 and TRBJ1-5; D is perhaps TRBD1 (6 bases). CDR3 length: 14 residues. V was trimmed by 5 bases and J by 4 bases, leaving 12 bases between them. DNA for the CDR3: TGTGCCAGCAGTGGAACAGGGAGGAATCAGCCCCAGCATTTT. Encoded protein: CASSGTGRNQPQHF.

The sample holds many counts of this clonotype. This sequence joins TRBV2 and TRBJ1-2; D is undetermined. The length of the CDR3 is 15 residues. Trimming cost V 7 bases and J 0 bases, with 15 bases left between them. Germline loops: CDR1 SNHLY, CDR2 FYNNEI. The chain's CDR3 is CASTETGDSNYGYTF. The CDR3, as DNA: TGTGCCAGCACCGAAACCGGGGATTCTAACTATGGCTACACCTTC.

The chain links TRBV9 to TRBJ1-1; TRBD1 might be the D (6 bases). V gave up 5 bases and J gave up 0 bases, with 17 bases separating them. This CDR3 contains 16 residues. Germline CDR1 is SGDLS and CDR2 is YYNGEE. CDR3 sequence: CASSGGGSWVNTEAFF. In nucleotides, the CDR3 is TGTGCCAGCAGTGGAGGGGGATCATGGGTGAACACTGAAGCTTTCTTT.

V is TRBV7-9 and J is TRBJ2-7; TRBD1 is a possible D gene (6 bases). This CDR3 has 14 amino acids. V shed 3 bases and J shed 7 bases, with 16 bases lying between them. Germline CDR1 and CDR2: SEHNR and FQNEAQ (reference sequence). The CDR3 region has the DNA TGTGCCAGCAGCTTCTCTTTGGGGGCGGAAGAGCAGTACTTC. Translating it yields CASSFSLGAEEQYF.

This chain joins TRBV20-1 and TRBJ1-4; no clear D gene. Looked up from germline, CDR1 is DFQATT and CDR2 is SNEGSKA (reference sequence). The V and J ends lost 0 bases and 0 bases respectively, with 17 bases between them. CDR3 size: 18 residues. This chain's CDR3 is CSARDSLADLATNEKLFF. CDR3 DNA: TGCAGTGCTAGAGACTCCCTCGCAGACCTTGCAACTAATGAAAAACTGTTTTTT.

This clonotype has ten or more counts. At one boundary the junction diverges from the germline segment, which might be a read error. CDR3 nucleotides: TGCGCCAGCAGCTTGAAAGGGAACACCGGGGAGCTGTTTTTT. Its protein is CASSLKGNTGELFF. This sequence joins TRBV18 and TRBJ2-2; the D is unclear. Germline lookup yields CDR1 KGHSH and CDR2 LQKENI. This CDR3 is 14 amino acids long.

This chain uses TRBV20-1 with TRBJ1-2; D perhaps matches TRBD1 (5 bases). CDR1 DFQATT and CDR2 SNEGSKA come from the germline V gene (reference sequence). The CDR3 sequence is 13 residues long. V was clipped by 4 bases and J by 1 base, with 10 bases between them. The CDR3 is CSATRDGNYGYTF. The CDR3 coding sequence is TGCAGTGCTACTCGGGACGGTAACTATGGCTACACCTTC.

This rearrangement joins TRBV19 to TRBJ2-1, with TRBD2 matching 13 bases. The CDR3 loop spans 16 amino acids. The ends lost 4 bases at V and 12 bases at J; junction bases unmatched: 12. The germline gives CDR1 LNHDA, CDR2 SQIVND (reference sequence). The CDR3 coding sequence is TGTGCCAGTAGTAGCGGACTAGCGGGGGAACTGGGTGGGCAGTTCTTC. Encoded protein: CASSSGLAGELGGQFF.

Many counts were recorded for this clonotype. The chain links TRBV6-1 to TRBJ2-1, with 9 bases lining up with TRBD2. There are 14 residues in the CDR3. J was trimmed by 2 bases and V by 4 bases; bases with no gene match: 0. Germline V CDR1 and CDR2: MNHNS, SASEGT. The DNA for the CDR3 is TGTGCCAGCAGTGCTAGCGGGACCTACAATGAGCAGTTCTTC. Its protein product is CASSASGTYNEQFF.